The T cell receptor (beta chain) described here comes from a study of neurological immune-mediated disorders. Study conclusions and caveats: Private repertoires in all groups were suggested, as expanded clones shared no CDR3 amino acid sequences across subjects.

The cDNA was generated by 5'RACE with 10-nucleotide random UMIs. The output of every sequencing run, over 190 million TCR-beta sequences, came from 15-18 subjects. TCRdb re-analysed the 5' RACE reads in MiXCR, keeping a single row per CDR3 protein. Of just under 40,000 distinct CDR3 sequences in the sample, 6.5% to 7.5% were seen once. Germline loops: CDR1 SEHNR, CDR2 FQNEAQ (reference sequence). The CDR3 has 14 amino acids. The ends were cut back, 5 bases at V and 3 bases at J, with 14 bases in the middle. There are many counts of this clonotype. What it binds is not known. The sorted libraries involved the use of about 930,000 CD4+ or CD8+ T cells.

The V gene is TRBV7-9, the J gene TRBJ2-7; D is possibly TRBD2 (6 bases). This receptor was identified in a man in his fifties in good health. The material sequenced was CD4+ T cells from blood. This CDR3 reads CASSHRDLNYEQYF. CDR3 in DNA: TGTGCCAGCAGCCACCGGGACTTAAACTACGAGCAGTACTTC.